These 3 T cell receptor beta chains came from one sample sequenced in a study of blood T cell repertoires in COVID-19. Only in-frame clones appear in the TCRdb table, and some are missing; sequencing was by immunoSEQ multiplex PCR. The table has around 230,000 clones, approximately 85% seen once. Sequenced: peripheral blood. These TCRs come from an older woman with active or convalescent COVID-19.

The V call is TRBV6-4, the J call TRBJ2-1; 11 nucleotides align to TRBD2. The V gene's germline CDR1 is MRHNA and CDR2 SNTAGT. The trim removed 6 bases at V and 7 bases at J, leaving 5 bases unmatched. This CDR3 has 14 residues. This CDR3 reads CASRNSGGANEQFF. The CDR3 region has the DNA TGTGCCAGCAGAAATAGCGGGGGGGCGAATGAGCAGTTCTTC.

The chain uses TRBV9 and TRBJ2-7, with a weak D call TRBD1 (6 bases). Germline assignment: CDR1 SGDLS and CDR2 YYNGEE. CDR3 length: 13 amino acids. V lost 2 bases and J 4 bases, leaving 10 bases between the germline ends. The CDR3 nucleotides read TGTGCCAGCAGCGTGGACAGTTCATACGAGCAGTACTTC. Its translation is CASSVDSSYEQYF.

The chain has TRBV7-3 and TRBJ2-1; 7 positions match TRBD1. The CDR3 totals 16 residues. Germline V gives CDR1 SGHTA, CDR2 FQGTGA. The ends lost 0 bases at V and 2 bases at J; junction bases unmatched: 4. CDR3 nucleotide sequence: TGTGCCAGCAGCTTAACCGGGACAGTGACCTACAATGAGCAGTTCTTC. Protein sequence: CASSLTGTVTYNEQFF.